This TCR beta chain was captured by sequencing in a study of vaccination and CD4 T cells after COVID-19. Study-level information: Post-vaccine sampling followed dose two by a median roughly 76 days (range 14 to 241). Sample collection from three convalescent patients took place at day 14 and days 161 to 241 post-vaccination.

The V gene end was trimmed by 5 bases and the J gene end by 5 bases; junction bases not matched to a gene: 13. Germline-derived CDR1 and CDR2 are SGHRS and YFSETQ. CDR3 length: 16 amino acids. Remarks on this clonotype: Its target is not known.

The Oncomine TCR Beta short-read assay was applied to DNA of cultured CD4+ T cells. One entry per CDR3 protein, called by TCRdb with MiXCR from the PCR reads. There are some 21,000 distinct CDR3 sequences in the sample; roughly 46% occur only once, and 10% to 15% lies in the top ten. The time point is: late sampling 161 to 241 days after vaccination in three convalescent patients. The treatment denotes: roughly ten-day PBMC culture with coronavirus spike peptide pools or control peptides (ViraFEST assay). Peptide pool stimulation in ViraFEST expanded antigen-specific T cells, whose TCRs were then sequenced.

The chain combines TRBV5-1 with TRBJ2-5, with 9 bases matching TRBD2. The receptor comes from a human donor who had recovered from COVID-19. The sequences come from CD4+ T cells from blood, cultured in vitro, collected about 7 months after SARS-CoV-2 vaccination. CDR3 sequence (DNA): TGCGCCAGCAGTCAAAGGGGTAGCGGGGGTTATGAGACCCAGTACTTC. Translation gives CASSQRGSGGYETQYF.